A selection of T cell receptor beta chains follows, all from one sample in a study of shared clonotypes between healthy human individuals. Libraries were prepared by immunoSEQ multiplex PCR; TCRdb keeps only in-frame clonotypes and omits some of them. The sample carries 1,500,000 or so clones, 97% to 99% recorded once. Sequenced material: naive CD4+ T cells sorted from blood. The receptors shown here come from a man aged 30 to 39 in good health. The CDR3 runs from the conserved cysteine through the conserved F or W. The D gene is left open where the match is weak. Clone size is stated in some rows and not others, as once, few, many or a class when expanded.

clone size,V gene,J gene,D gene,CDR3 DNA,CDR3 protein
NA,TRBV25-1,TRBJ1-1,NA,TGTGCCAGCAGTGAATTGGGGGGGAACACTGAAGCTTTCTTT,CASSELGGNTEAFF
NA,TRBV11-2,TRBJ2-3,NA,TGTGCCAGCAGCTTAAGGGGGGGCCACCTAGGCCGCACAGATACGCAGTATTTT,CASSLRGGHLGRTDTQYF
NA,TRBV5-1,TRBJ2-4,TRBD2,TGCGCCAGCAGCCGTGGGACTAGCGGGAGGGCCGTGTCAACCAAAAACATTCAGTACTTC,CASSRGTSGRAVSTKNIQYF
NA,TRBV6-5,TRBJ2-7,NA,TGTGCCAGCAGTCGGACACTCAACACCTACGAGCAGTACTTC,CASSRTLNTYEQYF
NA,TRBV2,TRBJ1-2,NA,TGTGCCAGCAGTGAAGTTCAAGGGGGTACTGGCTACACCTTC,CASSEVQGGTGYTF
once,TRBV7-9,TRBJ2-7,NA,TGTGCCAGCAGCTCTAAGCCGGGGGAGGAGCAGTACTTC,CASSSKPGEEQYF
NA,TRBV7-9,TRBJ1-1,NA,TGTGCCAGCAGCGGCCCTGCCCGGGGTGACACTGAAGCTTTCTTT,CASSGPARGDTEAFF
NA,TRBV7-3,TRBJ2-2,NA,TGTGCCAGCAGCCCCCATGGAGGGGCCGGGGAGCTGTTTTTT,CASSPHGGAGELFF
NA,TRBV4-3,TRBJ2-7,TRBD1,TGCGCCAGCAGCCAAGAGACAGGGGGACTCCGGGACACAGGATACGAGCAGTACTTC,CASSQETGGLRDTGYEQYF
NA,TRBV9,TRBJ1-4,NA,TGTGCCAGCAGCGTAGATACCCGGTCGTATGAAAAACTGTTTTTT,CASSVDTRSYEKLFF
NA,TRBV2,TRBJ2-3,NA,TGTGCCAGCAGGGAATACGGGGATACGCAGTATTTT,CASREYGDTQYF
NA,TRBV18,TRBJ1-3,NA,TGTGCCAGCTCACCGTTACCGGGTCCCTCTGGAAACACCATATATTTT,CASSPLPGPSGNTIYF
NA,TRBV19,TRBJ2-1,TRBD2,TGTGCCAGTAGTGTCTGGACTAGCGGGCGAAACAATGAGCAGTTCTTC,CASSVWTSGRNNEQFF
NA,TRBV7-9,TRBJ2-7,NA,TGTGCCAGCAGCTTATCCTTAACAGGTCTAACCTACGAGCAGTACTTC,CASSLSLTGLTYEQYF
NA,TRBV11-2,TRBJ2-2,NA,TGTGCCAGCAGCTTACGGAGGGTCGAGCTGTTTTTT,CASSLRRVELFF
NA,TRBV30,TRBJ1-4,NA,TGTGCCTGGAGTGTACAATCAAAACTGTTTTTT,CAWSVQSKLFF
NA,TRBV15,TRBJ2-7,TRBD1,TGTGCCACCAGCAGAGATTACACAGGGGGCGACGCGGGCGAGCAGTACTTC,CATSRDYTGGDAGEQYF
NA,TRBV13,TRBJ2-3,TRBD2,TGTGCCAGCAGCCGAGGGAGGGGTGGAGCAGATACGCAGTATTTT,CASSRGRGGADTQYF
NA,TRBV19,TRBJ2-7,NA,TGTGCCACCTCCCACAAGTACGAGCAGTACTTC,CATSHKYEQYF
NA,TRBV9,TRBJ2-7,NA,TGTGCCAGCAGCTACCAAAGCGGTAGCTCCTACGAGCAGTACTTC,CASSYQSGSSYEQYF
NA,TRBV9,TRBJ1-2,TRBD1,TGTGCCAGCAGCGTAGGCGGGGTAGCTACAGGGGACAGTGGCTACACCTTC,CASSVGGVATGDSGYTF
NA,TRBV5-1,TRBJ1-1,TRBD1,TGCGCCAGCAGCTTCTTCGGGACAGGTACTGAAGCTTTCTTT,CASSFFGTGTEAFF
once,TRBV5-4,TRBJ1-1,NA,TGTGCCAGCAGCTTGGGTCCTGGTACTGAAGCTTTCTTT,CASSLGPGTEAFF
NA,TRBV2,TRBJ1-1,NA,TGTGCCAGCAGTGGCGACGGGAACACTGAAGCTTTCTTT,CASSGDGNTEAFF